This T cell receptor (beta chain) was recovered during a study of OX40 agonist ivuxolimab in advanced cancers. For the study at large: Patients with hepatocellular carcinoma, melanoma, renal cell or head and neck cancer made up the dose-escalation patients. Study results and caveats: Patients with a partial response at 0.1-3.0 mg/kg had among the lowest clonal expansion. The authors did not determine the antigen specificity of the expanded peripheral T cells.

Sequenced by immunoSEQ multiplex PCR; TCRdb stores in-frame clones only, minus some. The data contain 60,000 or so clones, around 84% of them singletons. The CDR3 has 15 amino acids. Germline V gives CDR1 SEHNR, CDR2 FQNEAQ (reference sequence). V was trimmed by 1 base and J by 1 base, leaving 7 bases between them. Blood specimens came from baseline, cycle 4 day 1, and cycle 7 day 1. With regard to this clone: Its antigen is as yet unknown.

This TCR came from an adult with an advanced solid tumor such as melanoma, head and neck, liver or kidney cancer. The sequencing here drew on CD4+ or CD8+ T cells sorted from blood, taken in a trial of the OX40 agonist ivuxolimab. The chain has TRBV7-9 and TRBJ2-2; D gene unclear. The CDR3 sequence is CASSLDKGNTGELFF. As DNA, the CDR3 is TGTGCCAGCAGCTTAGATAAAGGGAACACCGGGGAGCTGTTTTTT. Full variable domain (remainder filled in from reference TRBV7-9 and TRBJ2-2): DTGVSQNPRHKITKRGQNVTFRCDPISEHNRLYWYRQTLGQGPEFLTYFQNEAQLEKSRLLSDRFSAERPKGSFSTLEIQRTEQGDSAMYLCASSLDKGNTGELFFGEGSRLTVL.